Shown below are 21 T cell receptor beta chains from a single sample sequenced in a study of cytomegalovirus exposure and HLA in healthy donors. Both 60 Vbeta primers and 13 Jbeta primers went into the PCR. The data were produced by immunoSEQ multiplex PCR, yet TCRdb's version contains in-frame clones alone and is incomplete. The sample records fewer than 100,000 clones, around four fifths being singletons. The sequencing input was PBMCs. The source is a male donor in good health and CMV-seropositive.

This clone was seen just once. The chain is built from TRBV27 and TRBJ2-1; the D is unclear. The CDR3 is 13 residues long. Trimming shortened V by 6 bases and J by 0 bases, and 6 bases separated the two germline ends. Germline V CDR1 and CDR2: MNHEY, SMNVEV (reference sequence). CDR3 bases: TGTGCCAGCAGCCCTTTCTCCTACAATGAGCAGTTCTTC. As protein: CASSPFSYNEQFF.

On this clone: The junction does not match germline at one end; this may be a read error. This chain connects TRBV27 to TRBJ2-1; tentative D call: TRBD2 (5 bases). CDR3 length equals 14 residues. Looked up from germline, CDR1 is MNHEY and CDR2 is SMNVEV (reference sequence). The CDR3 region has the DNA TGTGCCACCAGTTTTACCGGGAATTACAATGAGCAGTTCTTC. It encodes CATSFTGNYNEQFF.

In this sample, this clone turned up a few times. V gene TRBV5-1 combines with J gene TRBJ1-1, with D tentatively TRBD1 (6 bases). In germline, CDR1 is SGHRS, CDR2 YFSETQ. V was pared by 5 bases and J by 0 bases, with 14 bases between. The CDR3 runs to 15 residues. The CDR3 DNA reads TGCGCCAGCAGACAGGCAGGGGCCGTGAACACTGAAGCTTTCTTT. It encodes CASRQAGAVNTEAFF.

V is TRBV9 and J is TRBJ2-7; 9 bases line up with TRBD1. CDR1 is SGDLS, CDR2 YYNGEE, per germline. This CDR3 has 15 residues. Trimming at V came to 1 base and at J to 5 bases, leaving 7 bases not matched to a gene. In DNA, the CDR3 is TGTGCCAGCAGCGTACAAGACAGGGGGATAAACGAGCAGTACTTC. It translates to CASSVQDRGINEQYF.

This sequence joins TRBV30 and TRBJ1-2; possible D gene TRBD1, 6 bases. The CDR3 spans 12 residues. V shed 0 bases and J shed 9 bases, with 11 bases lying between them. In germline, CDR1 is GTSNPN, CDR2 SVGIG (reference sequence). Here the CDR3 DNA reads TGTGCCTGGAGTGTACGAGGGGGAAGCTACACCTTC. Protein product: CAWSVRGGSYTF.

The chain employs TRBV9 and TRBJ2-3; a possible D gene is TRBD2 (6 bases). The V gene's germline CDR1 is SGDLS and CDR2 YYNGEE. The V and J ends lost 0 bases and 3 bases respectively, with 8 bases between them. This CDR3 is 14 amino acids long. CDR3: CASSVGGRTDTQYF. CDR3 coding DNA: TGTGCCAGCAGCGTAGGTGGGAGGACAGATACGCAGTATTTT.

In DNA, the CDR3 is TGTGCCAGCAGCTTACGCCCTCGAAGCACAGAGCCTATGGAGACCCAGTACTTC. This sequence encodes CASSLRPRSTEPMETQYF. V is TRBV7-2 and J is TRBJ2-5; D unclear. Germline loops: CDR1 SGHTA, CDR2 FQGNSA. The CDR3 spans 18 residues. The germline V and J ends were trimmed by 2 bases and 5 bases, with 24 bases remaining between them.

The V call is TRBV18, the J call TRBJ2-7; 7 bases match TRBD1. CDR3 length: 14 residues. Germline values: CDR1 KGHSH, CDR2 LQKENI. J gave up 3 bases and V 6 bases, and 8 bases lay outside the gene matches. The CDR3 region has the DNA TGTGCCAGCTCGCCCCCCGGGACAGACTACGAGCAGTACTTC. This sequence encodes CASSPPGTDYEQYF.

The chain carries TRBV7-9 and TRBJ1-2; TRBD1 is a possible D gene (5 bases). Germline loops: CDR1 SEHNR, CDR2 FQNEAQ (reference sequence). Trimming took 1 base from V and 4 from J, leaving 10 bases between them. This CDR3 is 14 amino acids long. CDR3 region: CASSLGREGYGYTF. In DNA, the CDR3 is TGTGCCAGCAGCTTAGGCAGGGAGGGCTATGGCTACACCTTC.

The CDR3 is CASSPLGSGNGYEQYF. CDR3 nucleotide sequence: TGTGCCAGCAGCCCCTTAGGATCGGGAAATGGCTACGAGCAGTACTTC. The V gene is TRBV7-2, the J gene TRBJ2-7, with D tentatively TRBD2 (5 bases). Germline assignment: CDR1 SGHTA and CDR2 FQGNSA. The V end was cut by 5 bases, the J end by 3 bases, with 20 bases between. The CDR3 sequence is 16 residues long.

This rearrangement joins TRBV28 to TRBJ1-1; TRBD1 matches 11 bases. With 6 bases clipped from V and 7 bases from J, the junction kept 10 bases outside the gene matches. The CDR3 is made up of 15 amino acids. In germline, CDR1 is MDHEN, CDR2 SYDVKM. CDR3 nucleotide sequence: TGTGCCAGCAGATACTCCGGGGACAGGGGGAGTGAAGCTTTCTTT. This encodes CASRYSGDRGSEAFF.

The CDR3 DNA is TGTGCCAGCCGGGGTGGCAGAACTAACTATGGCTACACCTTC. It codes for CASRGGRTNYGYTF. The rearrangement joins TRBV6-1 to TRBJ1-2; D gene ambiguous. There are 14 residues in the CDR3. Germline CDR1 is MNHNS and CDR2 is SASEGT. The V end was cut by 8 bases, the J end by 0 bases, with 13 bases between.

This clone was recorded a few times. The rearrangement links TRBV27 to TRBJ2-7, with 8 nucleotides matching TRBD1. V lost 5 bases to trimming and J lost 4 bases; unmatched junction nucleotides: 7. The CDR3 contains 14 residues. CDR1 MNHEY and CDR2 SMNVEV come from the germline V gene (reference sequence). Here the CDR3 reads CASSIGQGKYEQYF. The CDR3 coding sequence is TGTGCCAGCAGTATCGGACAGGGTAAATACGAGCAGTACTTC.

V usage is TRBV4-1 and J usage is TRBJ1-2; a possible D gene is TRBD1 (5 bases). CDR1 and CDR2 from the germline V gene are MGHRA and YSYEKL. This CDR3 spans 14 amino acids. V was clipped by 4 bases and J by 7 bases, with 16 bases between them. The CDR3 protein is CASSPQSGLGGYTF. The DNA for the CDR3 is TGCGCCAGCAGCCCTCAGTCAGGGCTCGGTGGCTACACCTTC.

V and J are TRBV19 and TRBJ2-2; D is perhaps TRBD2 (5 bases). From germline, CDR1 is LNHDA and CDR2 SQIVND (reference sequence). V gave up 0 bases and J gave up 0 bases, with 14 bases separating them. The CDR3 contains 18 residues. CDR3 DNA: TGTGCCAGTAGTATAGATTTGGAGGTGCCAACGAACACCGGGGAGCTGTTTTTT. As protein: CASSIDLEVPTNTGELFF.

V gene TRBV19 combines with J gene TRBJ1-1; D remains unclear. CDR1 and CDR2 from the germline V gene are LNHDA and SQIVND (reference sequence). The V and J ends lost 6 bases and 0 bases respectively, with 11 bases between them. CDR3 length: 14 residues. CDR3 in DNA: TGTGCCAGTAGGGTCGGGTTAATGAACACTGAAGCTTTCTTT. This translates into CASRVGLMNTEAFF.

V gene TRBV9 combines with J gene TRBJ2-5; D not resolved. Germline values: CDR1 SGDLS, CDR2 YYNGEE. CDR3 length equals 13 residues. Trimming cost V 1 base and J 1 base, with 5 bases left between them. The chain's CDR3 is CASSVYGQETQYF. The CDR3 nucleotides are TGTGCCAGCAGCGTATACGGCCAAGAGACCCAGTACTTC.

The J gene is TRBJ1-5, the V gene TRBV7-2, with unresolved D. The germline CDR1 and CDR2 sequences are SGHTA and FQGNSA. V lost 7 bases and J 6 bases, leaving 16 bases between the germline ends. This CDR3 contains 14 residues. CDR3 coding DNA: TGTGCCAGCACCTCCACCGGGATGCTTCAGCCCCAGCATTTT. It translates to CASTSTGMLQPQHF.

The chain combines TRBV9 with TRBJ2-3; 12 nucleotides line up with TRBD2. In germline, CDR1 is SGDLS, CDR2 YYNGEE. V shed 4 bases and J 7 bases; nucleotides not matched to a gene: 10. This CDR3 has 16 amino acids. DNA of the CDR3: TGTGCCAGCAGCCAGCTAGCGGGAGGGCCCAGTAATACGCAGTATTTT. This encodes CASSQLAGGPSNTQYF.

V is TRBV7-2 and J is TRBJ2-2; a weak D match, TRBD2 (5 bases). V lost 11 bases to trimming and J lost 4 bases, with 14 bases between them. Germline V gene lookup returns CDR1 SGHTA and CDR2 FQGNSA. The CDR3 loop spans 13 amino acids. The CDR3 is CAAISGATGELFF. The CDR3 DNA is TGTGCCGCAATAAGCGGCGCCACCGGGGAGCTGTTTTTT.

The chain recombines TRBV27 with TRBJ2-7; D possibly corresponds to TRBD2 (6 bases). The CDR3 has 14 residues. From germline, CDR1 is MNHEY and CDR2 SMNVEV (reference sequence). V dropped 6 bases and J dropped 3 bases, with 15 bases sitting between them. The DNA of the CDR3 is TGTGCCAGCAGCCGGGCGGGGATCATCTACGAGCAGTACTTC. Protein: CASSRAGIIYEQYF.